The sequence of this T cell receptor (beta chain) was determined in a study of cytomegalovirus exposure and HLA in healthy donors. Study-wide results and limits: The study dropped some indistinguishable V segments, TRBV6-2 and TRBV6-3 among them. In an earlier analysis, productive rearrangement rates for most beta V segments clustered near 90% or 30%. The sole available immune exposure information was CMV serostatus.

Germline CDR1 is ENHRY and CDR2 is SYGVKD. The CDR3 runs to 13 residues. Trimming took 7 bases from V and 6 from J; bases not matched to a gene: 4. Both 60 Vbeta primers and 13 Jbeta primers went into the PCR. Sequenced by immunoSEQ multiplex PCR; TCRdb stores in-frame clones only, minus some. The sample table sets out 40,000 to 50,000 clones. As concerns this clone: What it binds is unknown.

The TCR sequence derives from a woman in her thirties or forties in good health and CMV-seronegative. The chain carries TRBV10-3 and TRBJ1-2, with 11 nucleotides matching TRBD1. Sequenced material: PBMCs. DNA for the CDR3: TGTGCCATCACCGGGACAGGGGGAGATGGCTACACCTTC. Translated, it gives CAITGTGGDGYTF.